This T cell receptor (beta chain) was obtained from a study of T cells in Graves' hyperthyroidism and ophthalmopathy. Uncontrolled infections, other autoimmune diseases, pregnancy or lactation led to exclusion of patients. Clinical symptoms, serum thyroxine, TRAb, thyroid ultrasound and orbital computed tomography established diagnosis. This CDR3 has 13 residues. V trimming: 5 bases; J trimming: 8 bases; junction bases outside the gene matches: 8. Germline CDR1 is MNHEY and CDR2 is SVGEGT. This clonotype was counted at least ten times. RNA transcripts gave rise to amplified TCR beta CDR3 regions. During a first-round RT-PCR of the TCR CDR3, the HTBI primer set was used. TCRdb processed the multiplex PCR reads anew with MiXCR; each CDR3 protein has one entry. Of around 340,000 distinct CDR3 sequences detected, around a sixth appear once; the ten largest clones hold around 15%.

This receptor was identified in a woman aged 40 to 49 with Graves' ophthalmopathy. Input material: blood. The J gene is TRBJ1-2, the V gene TRBV6-2 or TRBV6-3; 7 bases map to TRBD1. In DNA form, the CDR3 reads TGTGCCAGCAGTCTGACGACAGGGAGAGGCTACACCTTC. Its protein is CASSLTTGRGYTF.